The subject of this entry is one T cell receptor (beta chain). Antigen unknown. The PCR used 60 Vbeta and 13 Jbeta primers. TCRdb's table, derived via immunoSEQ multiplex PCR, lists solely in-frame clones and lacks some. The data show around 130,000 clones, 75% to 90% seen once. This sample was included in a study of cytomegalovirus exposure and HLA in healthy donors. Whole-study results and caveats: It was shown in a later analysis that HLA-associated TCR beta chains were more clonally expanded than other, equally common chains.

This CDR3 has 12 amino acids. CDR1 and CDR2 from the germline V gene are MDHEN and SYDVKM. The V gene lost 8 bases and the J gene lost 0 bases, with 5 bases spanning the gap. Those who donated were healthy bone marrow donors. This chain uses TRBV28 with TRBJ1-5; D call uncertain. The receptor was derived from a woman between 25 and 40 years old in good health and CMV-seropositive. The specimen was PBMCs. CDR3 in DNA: TGTGCCAGCGAGGGTAGCAATCAGCCCCAGCATTTT. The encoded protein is CASEGSNQPQHF.